The 32 T cell receptor beta chains given below trace back to one sample, sequenced in a study of metastatic and nonmetastatic thyroid tumors. Not a single patient had been given any form of treatment at any point before undergoing thyroid surgery. TCRdb reprocessed the PCR reads via MiXCR. The repertoire includes around 70,000 clones, 18% of them detected once, and more than 10% sits in the top ten. The sequencing input was blood. The receptors originated from a female donor with papillary thyroid cancer or a benign thyroid nodule (not recorded which). Some clones in this sample may be carry-over from other donors' samples.

To note about this clone: A read error may be the cause here, since a much bigger clone is one base away. V gene TRBV5-5 combines with J gene TRBJ1-4; weak D call: TRBD1 (5 bases). CDR1 and CDR2 from the germline V gene are SGHKS and YYEKEE (reference sequence). The CDR3 extends over 14 amino acids. V lost 3 bases and J lost 4, with 10 bases in between. CDR3 protein: CASSSYRYNEKLFF. The CDR3 DNA reads TGTGCCAGCAGCTCCTACAGGTATAATGAAAAACTGTTTTTT.

Ten or more counts support this clone. The chain is built from TRBV12-3 or TRBV12-4 and TRBJ1-5; TRBD1 matches at 8 bases. The CDR3 has 13 amino acids. With V trimmed by 6 bases and J by 7 bases, 5 bases remained unmatched. In DNA, the CDR3 is TGTGCCAGCAGGGACAGGGATTGGCAGCCCCAGCATTTT. The encoded protein is CASRDRDWQPQHF.

Ten or more counts support this clone. The chain joins TRBV20-1 to TRBJ2-3; D may be TRBD2 (5 bases). CDR3 length equals 14 residues. V lost 6 bases and J lost 2, with 15 bases in between. Germline V gene lookup returns CDR1 DFQATT and CDR2 SNEGSKA (reference sequence). CDR3 protein: CSANRGSNTDTQYF. The CDR3 DNA reads TGCAGTGCAAATCGCGGGTCAAACACAGATACGCAGTATTTT.

With respect to this clone: A much larger clone differs by one base, so this may be a read error. This chain connects TRBV29-1 to TRBJ2-5, with 9 bases matching TRBD1. The germline gives CDR1 SQVTM, CDR2 ANQGSEA. This CDR3 comprises 12 residues. Unmatched junction bases numbered 7, after V lost 6 bases and J lost 8 bases. As DNA, the CDR3 is TGCAGCGTGACAGGGGGGTCGGATACCCAGTACTTC. It codes for CSVTGGSDTQYF.

Ten or more counts support this clone. The rearrangement links TRBV27 to TRBJ2-1; D may match TRBD1 or TRBD2 (5 bases each). In germline, CDR1 is MNHEY, CDR2 SMNVEV (reference sequence). V was trimmed by 2 bases and J by 4 bases, leaving 12 bases between them. The CDR3 is 15 residues long. The DNA of the CDR3 is TGTGCCAGCAGTTTAGGGGACGGCGGATACAATGAGCAGTTCTTC. Encoded protein: CASSLGDGGYNEQFF.

This clone has a count of ten or more. Germline is not matched at one junction end, which may reflect a read error. This chain connects TRBV19 to TRBJ1-1, with a tentative D call TRBD1 (5 bases). Germline CDR1 reads LNHDA; CDR2 reads SQIVND (reference sequence). The CDR3 runs 16 residues. CDR3 protein: CASSIDLSWGNAEAFF. In DNA form, the CDR3 reads TGTGCCAGTAGTATAGATCTGTCGTGGGGGAACGCTGAAGCTTTCTTT.

This clone was picked up a small number of times. The chain recombines TRBV30 with TRBJ2-7; 8 bases are shared with TRBD1. CDR3 length equals 13 residues. Germline CDR1 and CDR2: GTSNPN and SVGIG (reference sequence). V shed 7 bases and J 7 bases; nucleotides not matched to a gene: 12. CDR3 residues: CAYQTGVIGEQYF. The CDR3 bases are TGTGCCTACCAGACAGGGGTGATTGGAGAGCAGTACTTC.

This clone was seen many times. Being one base from a much bigger clone, this may be a read error. The chain links TRBV27 to TRBJ1-2; no reliable D call. This CDR3 is 13 amino acids long. Trimming took off 2 bases at V and 6 bases at J, with 10 bases between the two ends. Looked up from germline, CDR1 is MNHEY and CDR2 is SMNVEV (reference sequence). CDR3 DNA sequence: TGTGCCAGCAGTTTAGCAGAGTCCCATGGCTACACCTTC. The encoded protein is CASSLAESHGYTF.

This clone was detected ten times or more. The genes are TRBV3-1 and TRBJ1-6; D remains ambiguous. This CDR3 comprises 15 residues. V shed 4 bases and J shed 7 bases, with 14 bases lying between them. From germline, CDR1 is LGHDT and CDR2 YNNKEL (reference sequence). CDR3 protein: CASSPSERPNSPLHF. In DNA form, the CDR3 reads TGTGCCAGCAGCCCTTCAGAACGGCCGAATTCACCCCTCCACTTT.

This clone was detected many times. The chain employs TRBV2 and TRBJ2-7; 8 nucleotides align to TRBD2. Germline CDR1 and CDR2: SNHLY and FYNNEI. Trimming took 6 bases from V and 2 from J; bases not matched to a gene: 6. There are 14 residues in the CDR3. This CDR3 is CASRLAGPAYEQYF. CDR3 bases: TGTGCCAGCAGGTTAGCGGGACCAGCCTACGAGCAGTACTTC.

This chain connects TRBV4-1 to TRBJ1-2, with 12 bases lining up with TRBD1. The CDR3 runs to 17 residues. The germline CDR1 and CDR2 sequences are MGHRA and YSYEKL. Trimming removed 0 bases from V and 7 bases from J; junction bases left unmatched: 9. CDR3 residues: CASSQDLGTGGASGYTF. CDR3 coding DNA: TGCGCCAGCAGCCAAGACTTGGGGACAGGGGGCGCTTCTGGCTACACCTTC.

The table lists this clone with a few counts. This chain connects TRBV6-1 to TRBJ2-7, with D maybe TRBD2 (6 bases). Trimming cost V 5 bases and J 3 bases, with 20 bases left between them. Germline lookup yields CDR1 MNHNS and CDR2 SASEGT. The CDR3 sequence is 16 residues long. The CDR3 DNA sequence: TGTGCCAGCAGTTCCGCCGTTACTAGCCTCAACTACGAGCAGTACTTC. This gives the protein CASSSAVTSLNYEQYF.

The chain couples TRBV15 to TRBJ1-1, with D possibly matching TRBD1 (5 bases). Germline CDR1 is LNHNV and CDR2 is YYDKDF (reference sequence). The CDR3 has 14 amino acids. V was pared by 5 bases and J by 4 bases, with 14 bases between. This CDR3 is CATSYSGPGTEAFF. CDR3 DNA sequence: TGTGCCACCAGCTACTCAGGGCCTGGCACTGAAGCTTTCTTT.

This chain links TRBV6-4 with TRBJ2-2, with 7 bases that match TRBD2. Germline V gives CDR1 MRHNA, CDR2 SNTAGT. This CDR3 contains 15 residues. V trimming: 0 bases; J trimming: 2 bases; junction bases outside the gene matches: 0. The CDR3 is CASSDSGLNTGELFF. Written as DNA, the CDR3 is TGTGCCAGCAGTGACTCGGGACTAAACACCGGGGAGCTGTTTTTT.

This clone appeared many times. The rearrangement joins TRBV24-1 to TRBJ1-5, with 7 bases fitting TRBD1. This CDR3 is 13 amino acids long. Germline V gene data show CDR1 as KGHDR and CDR2 as SFDVKD. V gave up 6 bases and J gave up 11 bases; unmatched junction bases: 9. CDR3 nucleotide sequence: TGTGCCACCAGTCGACAGGGAGGAACGACCCAGCATTTT. This translates into CATSRQGGTTQHF.

The gene calls are TRBV11-2 and TRBJ2-1, with a possible D match to TRBD1 (6 bases). Trimming took 5 bases from V and 4 from J, leaving 21 bases between them. The germline V gene encodes CDR1 SGHAT and CDR2 FQNNGV. This CDR3 has 17 amino acids. The DNA of the CDR3 is TGTGCCAGCAGCCCCGCCGCGGCAGGGGACCTATACAATGAGCAGTTCTTC. As protein: CASSPAAAGDLYNEQFF.

The chain has TRBV7-2 and TRBJ2-2; D perhaps matches TRBD2 (6 bases). The CDR3 loop spans 15 amino acids. The germline V gene has CDR1 SGHTA and CDR2 FQGNSA. Trimming pared 1 base from V and 4 bases from J, leaving 10 bases between. CDR3 sequence reads: CASSLEAGRTGELFF. The CDR3 nucleotides read TGTGCCAGCAGCTTAGAAGCGGGTCGCACCGGGGAGCTGTTTTTT.

As to this clone: At one end the junction does not follow the germline gene, possibly because of a read error. V usage is TRBV11-1 and J usage is TRBJ2-7; TRBD1 might be the D (5 bases). CDR3 size: 14 residues. CDR1 and CDR2 (germline): SGHAT, FQDESV (reference sequence). For the CDR3, the DNA is TGTGCCAGCAGCGAGTGGGGCGGAGCCAACGATCAGTACTTC. Its translation is CASSEWGGANDQYF.

The rearrangement uses TRBV11-1 and TRBJ2-6; 7 nucleotides align to TRBD2. This CDR3 region has 18 residues. V was clipped by 3 bases and J by 3 bases; unmatched bases: 11. In germline, CDR1 is SGHAT, CDR2 FQDESV (reference sequence). The CDR3: CASSLAGLGRSGANVLTF. The CDR3 DNA reads as TGTGCCAGCAGCTTGGCGGGCCTCGGGAGGAGTGGGGCCAACGTCCTGACTTTC.

The chain joins TRBV27 to TRBJ2-7, with TRBD2 matching 10 bases. The J segment lost 4 bases and the V segment lost 6 bases, leaving 15 bases of the junction unmatched. The germline gives CDR1 MNHEY, CDR2 SMNVEV (reference sequence). CDR3 length: 17 residues. In DNA, the CDR3 is TGTGCCAGCAGCTTCAGCCCCGGGACTAGCGTGAGATACGAGCAGTACTTC. Translation: CASSFSPGTSVRYEQYF.

This clone was observed many times. This chain joins TRBV6-5 and TRBJ2-1; tentative D call: TRBD1 (6 bases). The V and J ends lost 0 bases and 4 bases respectively, with 10 bases between them. Germline V gives CDR1 MNHEY, CDR2 SVGAGI. The CDR3 spans 15 residues. In DNA, the CDR3 is TGTGCCAGCAGTTACTCGGGGGCAATTTACAATGAGCAGTTCTTC. Its translation: CASSYSGAIYNEQFF.

This clone came up many times. The chain links TRBV12-5 to TRBJ2-2; possible D gene TRBD2, 6 bases. Germline lookup yields CDR1 LGHNT and CDR2 FRNRAP. V was pared by 6 bases and J by 1 base, with 6 bases between. The CDR3 is made up of 13 amino acids. The CDR3 bases are TGTGCTAGTGGGGAGGGGAACACCGGGGAGCTGTTTTTT. Residues: CASGEGNTGELFF.

This clone has a count of ten or more. The chain employs TRBV12-3 or TRBV12-4 and TRBJ2-2; 14 positions agree with TRBD2. This CDR3 contains 16 residues. Germline trimming cut 2 bases from V and 7 bases from J; bases unmatched to any gene: 3. The CDR3 DNA is TGTGCCAGCAGTTTAAGACTAGCGGGAGGGGACGGGGAGCTGTTTTTT. It encodes CASSLRLAGGDGELFF.

This clone was found many times. The V call is TRBV4-1, the J call TRBJ1-5; D uncertain. Germline CDR1 and CDR2: MGHRA and YSYEKL. This CDR3 is built from 12 residues. The V end was cut by 3 bases, the J end by 9 bases, with 9 bases between. The CDR3 DNA reads as TGCGCCAGCAGCCATGACCGTGGGCCCCAGCATTTT. Residues: CASSHDRGPQHF.

This clone was found many times. This chain links TRBV7-9 with TRBJ2-7, with a possible D match to TRBD1 (6 bases). CDR1 SEHNR and CDR2 FQNEAQ come from the germline V gene (reference sequence). This CDR3 comprises 13 residues. V shed 7 bases and J shed 3 bases, with 13 bases lying between them. CDR3 residues: CASTPGAVYEQYF. Written as DNA, the CDR3 is TGTGCCAGCACCCCAGGGGCAGTCTACGAGCAGTACTTC. Drawing the rest from reference TRBV7-9 and TRBJ2-7, the complete variable domain is DTGVSQNPRHKITKRGQNVTFRCDPISEHNRLYWYRQTLGQGPEFLTYFQNEAQLEKSRLLSDRFSAERPKGSFSTLEIQRTEQGDSAMYLCASTPGAVYEQYFGPGTRLTVT.

In its sample, this clone was seen many times. The V and J genes are TRBV30 and TRBJ2-1; a weak D match, TRBD2 (6 bases). The germline CDR1 and CDR2 sequences are GTSNPN and SVGIG (reference sequence). The germline V and J ends were trimmed by 8 bases and 9 bases, with 20 bases remaining between them. This CDR3 contains 13 residues. CDR3 sequence: CALEEGKSIEQFF. The CDR3 DNA reads TGTGCCCTCGAGGAGGGGAAAAGTATTGAGCAGTTCTTC.

This clone was counted many times. The J gene is TRBJ1-2, the V gene TRBV6-1; 8 bases align to TRBD1. The CDR3 totals 14 residues. CDR1 and CDR2 from the germline V gene are MNHNS and SASEGT. V gave up 6 bases and J gave up 4 bases; unmatched junction bases: 7. The CDR3 protein is CASSSDRGGYGYTF. CDR3 nucleotides: TGTGCCAGCAGCAGTGACAGGGGAGGCTATGGCTACACCTTC.

This clone was seen a single time. J is TRBJ1-3 and V is TRBV5-1; D not resolved. V lost 1 base and J lost 0, with 5 bases in between. The germline CDR1 and CDR2 sequences are SGHRS and YFSETQ. The CDR3 sequence is 14 residues long. Here the CDR3 reads CASSLTTSGNTIYF. The CDR3 DNA reads as TGCGCCAGCAGCTTGACGACCTCTGGAAACACCATATATTTT.

The table lists this clone with many counts. The chain joins TRBV12-3 or TRBV12-4 to TRBJ1-2; 7 positions match TRBD1. With 3 bases clipped from V and 7 bases from J, the junction kept 8 bases outside the gene matches. This CDR3 spans 14 amino acids. The CDR3 nucleotides are TGTGCCAGCAGTTTTAACGGCAGGGGGTCTGGCTACACCTTC. Translated, it gives CASSFNGRGSGYTF.

This chain uses TRBV5-1 with TRBJ2-2; 8 bases fit TRBD2. CDR3 length: 15 amino acids. V lost 0 bases, J lost 6 bases, and 4 bases stayed unmatched. Germline loops: CDR1 SGHRS, CDR2 YFSETQ. In DNA, the CDR3 is TGCGCCAGCAGCTTGGTAGCGGGGAGCCCCGGGGAGCTGTTTTTT. Its protein is CASSLVAGSPGELFF.

There are a few counts of this clone. This sequence joins TRBV6-6 and TRBJ2-1; 11 nucleotides agree with TRBD2. The CDR3 loop spans 17 amino acids. Trimming cost V 0 bases and J 4 bases; bases outside gene matches: 5. CDR1 is MNHNY and CDR2 is SVGAGI in the germline V gene (reference sequence). DNA of the CDR3: TGTGCCAGCAGTTACTCCCCGACTAGCGGGATATACAATGAGCAGTTCTTC. Protein product: CASSYSPTSGIYNEQFF.

This clone was picked up a small number of times. The chain recombines TRBV9 with TRBJ1-1; D not certain. The V gene's germline CDR1 is SGDLS and CDR2 YYNGEE. V was pared by 4 bases and J by 4 bases, with 17 bases between. This CDR3 contains 15 residues. DNA for the CDR3: TGTGCCAGCAGCCCCCACCCCGGCGTGGGCACTGAAGCTTTCTTT. Protein: CASSPHPGVGTEAFF.